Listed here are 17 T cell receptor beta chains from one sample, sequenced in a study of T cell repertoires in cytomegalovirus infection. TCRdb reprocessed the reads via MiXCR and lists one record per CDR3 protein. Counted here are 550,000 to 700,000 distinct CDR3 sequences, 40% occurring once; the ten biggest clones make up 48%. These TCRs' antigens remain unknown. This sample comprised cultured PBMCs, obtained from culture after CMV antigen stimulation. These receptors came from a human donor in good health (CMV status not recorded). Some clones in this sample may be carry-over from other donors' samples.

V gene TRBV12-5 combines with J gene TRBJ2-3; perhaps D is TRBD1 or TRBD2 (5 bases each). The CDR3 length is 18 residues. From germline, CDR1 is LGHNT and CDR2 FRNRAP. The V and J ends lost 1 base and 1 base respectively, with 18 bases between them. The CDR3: CASGLAGKGTPRTDTQYF. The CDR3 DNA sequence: TGTGCTAGTGGTTTGGCGGGGAAGGGGACCCCACGCACAGATACGCAGTATTTT.

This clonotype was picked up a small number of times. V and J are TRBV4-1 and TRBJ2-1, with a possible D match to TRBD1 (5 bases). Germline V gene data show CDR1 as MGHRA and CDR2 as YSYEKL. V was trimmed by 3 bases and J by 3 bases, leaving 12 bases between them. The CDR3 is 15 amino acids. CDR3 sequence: CASSQTELNYNEQFF. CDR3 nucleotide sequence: TGCGCCAGCAGCCAGACAGAGTTGAACTACAATGAGCAGTTCTTC.

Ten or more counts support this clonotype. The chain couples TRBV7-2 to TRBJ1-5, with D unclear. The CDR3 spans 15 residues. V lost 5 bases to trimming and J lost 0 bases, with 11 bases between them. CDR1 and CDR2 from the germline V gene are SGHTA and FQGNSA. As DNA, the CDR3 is TGTGCCAGCAGCGTAGGACGGGATAGCAATCAGCCCCAGCATTTT. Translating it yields CASSVGRDSNQPQHF. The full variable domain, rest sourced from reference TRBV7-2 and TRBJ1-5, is GAGVSQSPSNKVTEKGKDVELRCDPISGHTALYWYRQSLGQGLEFLIYFQGNSAPDKSGLPSDRFSAERTGGSVSTLTIQRTQQEDSAVYLCASSVGRDSNQPQHFGDGTRLSIL.

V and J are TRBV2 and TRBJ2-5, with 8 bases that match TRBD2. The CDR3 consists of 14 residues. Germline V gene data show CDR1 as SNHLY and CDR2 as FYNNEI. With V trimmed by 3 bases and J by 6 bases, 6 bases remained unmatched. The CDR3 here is CASSDPSGGKTQYF. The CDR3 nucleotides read TGTGCCAGCAGTGACCCCAGCGGGGGTAAGACCCAGTACTTC.

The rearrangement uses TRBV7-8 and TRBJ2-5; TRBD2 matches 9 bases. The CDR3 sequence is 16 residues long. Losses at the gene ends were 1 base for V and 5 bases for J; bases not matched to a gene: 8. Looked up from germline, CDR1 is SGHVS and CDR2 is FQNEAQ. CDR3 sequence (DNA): TGTGCCAGCAGCTTAGGGGGACTAGCTAATCGGGAGACCCAGTACTTC. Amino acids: CASSLGGLANRETQYF.

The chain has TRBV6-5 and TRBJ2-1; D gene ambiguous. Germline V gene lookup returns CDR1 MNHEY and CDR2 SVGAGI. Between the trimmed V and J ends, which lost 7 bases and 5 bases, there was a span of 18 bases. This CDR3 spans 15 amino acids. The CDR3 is CASTGKPPGDNEQFF. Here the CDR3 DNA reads TGTGCCAGCACCGGAAAGCCCCCCGGAGACAATGAGCAGTTCTTC.

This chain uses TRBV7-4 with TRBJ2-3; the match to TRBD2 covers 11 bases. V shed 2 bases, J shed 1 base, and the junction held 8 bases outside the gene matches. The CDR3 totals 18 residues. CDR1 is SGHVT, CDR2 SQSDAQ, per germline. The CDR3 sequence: CASSLPWGLAVGTDTQYF. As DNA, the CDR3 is TGTGCCAGCAGCTTACCGTGGGGACTAGCGGTGGGCACAGATACGCAGTATTTT.

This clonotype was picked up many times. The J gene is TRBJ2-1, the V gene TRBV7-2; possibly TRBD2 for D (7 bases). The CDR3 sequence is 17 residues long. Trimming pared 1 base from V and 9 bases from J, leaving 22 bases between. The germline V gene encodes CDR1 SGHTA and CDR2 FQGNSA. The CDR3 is CASSLGVGGQRGGEQFF. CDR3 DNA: TGTGCCAGCAGCTTAGGGGTGGGGGGGCAGCGGGGCGGTGAGCAGTTCTTC.

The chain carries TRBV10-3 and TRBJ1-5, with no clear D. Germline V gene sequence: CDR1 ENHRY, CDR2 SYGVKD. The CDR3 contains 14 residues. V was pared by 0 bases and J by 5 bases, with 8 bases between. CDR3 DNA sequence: TGTGCCATCAGTGAGTCAGGGTCGTATCAGCCCCAGCATTTT. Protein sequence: CAISESGSYQPQHF.

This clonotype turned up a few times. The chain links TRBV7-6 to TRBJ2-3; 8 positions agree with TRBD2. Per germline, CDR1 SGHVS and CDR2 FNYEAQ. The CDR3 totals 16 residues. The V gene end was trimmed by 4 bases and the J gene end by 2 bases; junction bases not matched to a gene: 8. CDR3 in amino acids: CASSSSGLAATDTQYF. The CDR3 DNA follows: TGTGCCAGCAGCTCGTCAGGACTAGCAGCCACAGATACGCAGTATTTT.

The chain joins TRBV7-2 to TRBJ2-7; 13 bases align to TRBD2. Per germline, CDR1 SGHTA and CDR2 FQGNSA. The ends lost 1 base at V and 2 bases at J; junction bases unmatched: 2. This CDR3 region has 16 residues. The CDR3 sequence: CASSLEGLAGPYEQYF. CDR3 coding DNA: TGTGCCAGCAGCTTAGAGGGACTAGCGGGACCCTACGAGCAGTACTTC.

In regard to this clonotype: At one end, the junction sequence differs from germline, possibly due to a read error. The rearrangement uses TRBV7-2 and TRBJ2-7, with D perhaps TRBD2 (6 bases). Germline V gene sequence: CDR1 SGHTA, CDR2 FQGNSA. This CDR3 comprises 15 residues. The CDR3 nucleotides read TGTGCCAGCAGCTTAGGCGGGGCTGGAACCTACGAGCAGCACTTC. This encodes CASSLGGAGTYEQHF.

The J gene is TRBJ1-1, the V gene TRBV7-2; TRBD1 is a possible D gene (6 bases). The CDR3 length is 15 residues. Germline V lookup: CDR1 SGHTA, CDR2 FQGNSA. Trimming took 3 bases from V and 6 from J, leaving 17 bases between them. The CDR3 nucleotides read TGTGCCAGCAGCTTCGTCAGGGGAATGGGCGCTGAAGCTTTCTTT. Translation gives CASSFVRGMGAEAFF. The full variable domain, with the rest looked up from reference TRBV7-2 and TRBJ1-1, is GAGVSQSPSNKVTEKGKDVELRCDPISGHTALYWYRQSLGQGLEFLIYFQGNSAPDKSGLPSDRFSAERTGGSVSTLTIQRTQQEDSAVYLCASSFVRGMGAEAFFGQGTRLTVV.

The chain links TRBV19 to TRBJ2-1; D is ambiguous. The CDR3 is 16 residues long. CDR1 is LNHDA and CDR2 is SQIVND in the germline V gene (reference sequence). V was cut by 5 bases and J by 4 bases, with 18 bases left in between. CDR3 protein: CASSLRGNSAYNEQFF. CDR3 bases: TGTGCCAGTAGTCTAAGAGGAAACTCGGCTTACAATGAGCAGTTCTTC.

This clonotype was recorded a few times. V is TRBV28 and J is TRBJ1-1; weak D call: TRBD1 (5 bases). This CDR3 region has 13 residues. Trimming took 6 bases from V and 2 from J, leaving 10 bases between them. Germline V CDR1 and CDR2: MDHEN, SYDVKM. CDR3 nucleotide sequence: TGTGCCAGCAGGCCTCGGGGCAACACTGAAGCTTTCTTT. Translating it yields CASRPRGNTEAFF.

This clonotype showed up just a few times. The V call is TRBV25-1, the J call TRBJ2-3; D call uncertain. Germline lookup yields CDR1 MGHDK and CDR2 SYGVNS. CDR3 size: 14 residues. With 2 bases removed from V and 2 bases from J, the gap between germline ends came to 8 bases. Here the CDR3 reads CASSEASDTDTQYF. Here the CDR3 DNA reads TGTGCCAGCAGTGAAGCTTCGGACACAGATACGCAGTATTTT.

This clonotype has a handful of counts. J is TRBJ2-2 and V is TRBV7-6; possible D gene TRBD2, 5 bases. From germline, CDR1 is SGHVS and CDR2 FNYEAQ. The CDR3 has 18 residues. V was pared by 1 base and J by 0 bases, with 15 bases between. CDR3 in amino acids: CASSLGAASAPNTGELFF. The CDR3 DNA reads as TGTGCCAGCAGCTTAGGAGCGGCCTCAGCCCCGAACACCGGGGAGCTGTTTTTT. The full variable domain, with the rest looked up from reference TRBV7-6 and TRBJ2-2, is GAGVSQSPRYKVTKRGQDVALRCDPISGHVSLYWYRQALGQGPEFLTYFNYEAQQDKSGLPNDRFSAERPEGSISTLTIQRTEQRDSAMYRCASSLGAASAPNTGELFFGEGSRLTVL.